This paragraph reports one T cell receptor beta chain. Clones were read by immunoSEQ multiplex PCR, and TCRdb kept only the in-frame ones, dropping some. The sample has about 68,000 clones, 75% to 95% seen once; the top ten hold over 2%. The data are from a study of T cell changes during pregnancy in multiple sclerosis. CDR1 and CDR2 (germline): SGHNT, YYREEE (reference sequence). J was trimmed by 2 bases and V by 0 bases; bases with no gene match: 6. This CDR3 region has 17 residues. This receptor was taken from a female donor with multiple sclerosis, enrolled in a pregnancy study. The specimen was peripheral blood, collected in the first trimester of pregnancy. This sequence joins TRBV5-4 and TRBJ1-3; 9 bases match TRBD1. CDR3 loop: CASSLGGGQGAGNTIYF. CDR3 DNA: TGTGCCAGCAGCTTGGGGGGGGGACAGGGTGCTGGAAACACCATATATTTT.